This T cell receptor beta chain was sequenced for a study of blood T cell repertoires in COVID-19. In the study overall: Acute and convalescent COVID-19 specimens originated in the United States, Italy and Spain. In each case, the material was cDNA or gDNA derived from T cells, B-cell-depleted T cells, or PBMCs.

The germline CDR1 and CDR2 sequences are MDHEN and SYDVKM. The CDR3 sequence is 15 residues long. J was trimmed by 4 bases and V by 6 bases; bases with no gene match: 5. This clone was counted once. Authors' data handling: Amplification of reference gene primers was used by the study to estimate nucleated cell counts. TCRdb keeps only in-frame clones here, not all; method: immunoSEQ multiplex PCR. For V, J and clone size, that table is used; D and trimming come from the DNA. The data contain approximately 97,000 clones, 85% to 90% of them singletons. Seattle participants joined during active infection and were tracked over time.

The receptor was isolated from a man aged 45-65 years with COVID-19, enrolled during active disease. Input material: peripheral blood. The chain is built from TRBV28 and TRBJ2-6, with 8 bases that match TRBD1. The CDR3 loop is CASSWTGSGANVLTF. DNA for the CDR3: TGTGCCAGCAGCTGGACAGGGTCAGGGGCCAACGTCCTGACTTTC.